This is a list of T cell receptor beta chains from one sample in a study of EBV T-cell therapy then PD-1 blockade in nasopharyngeal carcinoma. No antigen is known for these receptors. The assay was immunoSEQ multiplex PCR, and TCRdb's table has in-frame clones only and misses some. The sample lists some 17,000 clones, roughly 83% occurring once. The sample here was CD8+ T cells from blood, taken at day 0 from a patient whose treatment included autologous EBV-specific T cells and nivolumab. These receptors originate from a man aged 35 to 55 with nasopharyngeal carcinoma. The conserved cysteine and the conserved F or W are not part of the CDR3 here. The order of the fields is CDR3 protein, J gene, V gene.

cdr3_aa: ASADGGSYNEQF; j_call: TRBJ2-1; v_call: TRBV4-3
cdr3_aa: ASSSGQGNYGYT; j_call: TRBJ1-2; v_call: TRBV13
cdr3_aa: ASSQDAILTHYNEQF; j_call: TRBJ2-1; v_call: TRBV3-1/TRBV3-2
cdr3_aa: ASNPLPAF; j_call: TRBJ1-1; v_call: TRBV6-6
cdr3_aa: ASSPRRTANSPLH; j_call: TRBJ1-6; v_call: TRBV4-1
cdr3_aa: ASVDRGVGTYGYT; j_call: TRBJ1-2; v_call: TRBV6-5
cdr3_aa: ATTGGSGNTIY; j_call: TRBJ1-3; v_call: TRBV6-5
cdr3_aa: ASSTGQGGGELF; j_call: TRBJ2-2; v_call: TRBV5-1
cdr3_aa: ASSGVGYGVTEAF; j_call: TRBJ1-1; v_call: TRBV6-2/TRBV6-3
cdr3_aa: ASSPRTGNTYEQY; j_call: TRBJ2-7; v_call: TRBV5-1
cdr3_aa: ASSLSWSYEQY; j_call: TRBJ2-7; v_call: TRBV12-3/TRBV12-4
cdr3_aa: ASSPRGTDLSSYEQY; j_call: TRBJ2-7; v_call: TRBV27
cdr3_aa: ASRKLAGGPDTQY; j_call: TRBJ2-3; v_call: TRBV27
cdr3_aa: ATSDPGTGDLYGYT; j_call: TRBJ1-2; v_call: TRBV24-1